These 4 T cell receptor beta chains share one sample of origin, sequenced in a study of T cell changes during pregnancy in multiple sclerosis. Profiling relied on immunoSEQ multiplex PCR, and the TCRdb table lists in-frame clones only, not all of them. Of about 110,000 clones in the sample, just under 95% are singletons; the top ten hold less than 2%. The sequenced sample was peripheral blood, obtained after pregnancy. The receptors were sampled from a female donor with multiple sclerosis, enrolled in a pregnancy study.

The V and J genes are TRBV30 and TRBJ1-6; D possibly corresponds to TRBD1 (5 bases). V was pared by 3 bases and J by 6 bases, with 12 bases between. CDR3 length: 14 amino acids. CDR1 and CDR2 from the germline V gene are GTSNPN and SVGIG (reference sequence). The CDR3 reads CAWSRQGPNSPLHF. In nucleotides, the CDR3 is TGTGCCTGGAGCCGCCAGGGTCCTAATTCACCCCTCCACTTT.

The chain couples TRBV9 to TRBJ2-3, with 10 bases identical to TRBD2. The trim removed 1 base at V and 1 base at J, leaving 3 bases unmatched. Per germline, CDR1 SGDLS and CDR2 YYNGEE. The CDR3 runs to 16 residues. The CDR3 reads CASSVSTSGGTDTQYF. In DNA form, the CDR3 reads TGTGCCAGCAGCGTATCAACTAGCGGGGGCACAGATACGCAGTATTTT.

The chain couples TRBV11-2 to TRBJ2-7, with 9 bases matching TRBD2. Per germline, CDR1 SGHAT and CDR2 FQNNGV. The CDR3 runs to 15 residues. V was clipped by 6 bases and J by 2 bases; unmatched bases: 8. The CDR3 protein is CASSSSGVPPYEQYF. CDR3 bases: TGTGCCAGCAGTTCTAGCGGGGTCCCCCCCTACGAGCAGTACTTC.

The CDR3 loop is CASSPQGALNYGYTF. CDR3 nucleotides: TGTGCCAGTAGTCCACAGGGGGCCCTCAACTATGGCTACACCTTC. This rearrangement joins TRBV19 to TRBJ1-2; 9 positions match TRBD1. CDR3 length equals 15 residues. The ends lost 5 bases at V and 2 bases at J; junction bases unmatched: 6. The V gene's germline CDR1 is LNHDA and CDR2 SQIVND (reference sequence). The full variable domain, its missing parts supplied by reference TRBV19 and TRBJ1-2, is DGGITQSPKYLFRKEGQNVTLSCEQNLNHDAMYWYRQDPGQGLRLIYYSQIVNDFQKGDIAEGYSVSREKKESFPLTVTSAQKNPTAFYLCASSPQGALNYGYTFGSGTRLTVV.